The source of this T cell receptor beta chain is a study of vaccination and CD4 T cells after COVID-19. Study at large: SARS-CoV-2 was confirmed by nasal swab PCR; disease was mild in eight to ten, severe in one.

Trimming at V came to 5 bases and at J to 8 bases, leaving 6 bases not matched to a gene. Germline CDR1 reads SGHTA; CDR2 reads FQGNSA. The length of the CDR3 is 13 residues. Cultured CD4+ T-cell DNA underwent Oncomine TCR Beta short-read sequencing. TCRdb redid the calling of the PCR reads with MiXCR, one entry per CDR3 protein. Of over 8,500 distinct CDR3 sequences in the sample, 65% to 70% were seen once. The treatment was: roughly 11-day PBMC culture with coronavirus spike peptide pools or control peptides (ViraFEST assay). Via ViraFEST, peptide pools expanded antigen-specific T cells before TCR sequencing. For this clonotype: The antigen is not known.

The sample in question was CD4+ T cells from blood, cultured in vitro, obtained before SARS-CoV-2 vaccination. This clonotype was sampled from a human donor who had recovered from COVID-19. The V gene is TRBV7-2, the J gene TRBJ1-2, with 9 bases that match TRBD1. CDR3 bases: TGTGCCAGCAGCCGGGACAGGGAAGGCGGCTACACCTTC. Its translation: CASSRDREGGYTF.